This T cell receptor beta chain was documented in a study of blood T cell repertoires in COVID-19. Clones were read by immunoSEQ multiplex PCR, and TCRdb kept only the in-frame ones, dropping some. The sample includes more than 100,000 clones, around three quarters of them seen just once. Sequencing was carried out using peripheral blood. This TCR was sampled from a man between 60 and 75 years old with active or convalescent COVID-19.

The CDR3 spells CASSSPAGRVETQYF. The CDR3 DNA reads TGCGCCAGCAGCTCCCCAGCGGGACGGGTGGAGACCCAGTACTTC. V usage is TRBV5-1 and J usage is TRBJ2-5; 7 bases are shared with TRBD2. Germline V gene lookup returns CDR1 SGHRS and CDR2 YFSETQ. The CDR3 is 15 amino acids. Unmatched junction bases numbered 10, after V lost 3 bases and J lost 5 bases.